The clone carrying this T cell receptor (beta chain) was seen many times. No antigen is known for it. This entry is derived from a study of T cells in Graves' hyperthyroidism and ophthalmopathy. There were TCR beta CDR3 regions amplified from RNA transcripts. An initial round of RT-PCR targeting the TCR CDR3 relied on the HTBI primer set. TCRdb passed the multiplex PCR reads through MiXCR, listing each CDR3 protein once. The table shows 460,000 or so distinct CDR3 sequences, with around 14% occurring only once. Study-wide findings and caveats: Most expanded thyroid clonotypes above 0.001 also appeared in blood. Patients with ophthalmopathy were separated from those with stable hyperthyroidism by a 13 V-J model.

The TCR comes from a woman younger than 35 with Graves' hyperthyroidism. Sequenced material: blood.

The CDR3 spells CASTVEGGPWYNEQFF. CDR3 DNA: TGTGCCAGCACCGTGGAGGGGGGCCCCTGGTACAATGAGCAGTTCTTC. The chain links TRBV11-2 to TRBJ2-1; D may match TRBD1 or TRBD2 (6 bases each). CDR3 length: 16 residues. The germline V gene encodes CDR1 SGHAT and CDR2 FQNNGV. V lost 7 bases, J lost 4 bases, and 20 bases lay in between.